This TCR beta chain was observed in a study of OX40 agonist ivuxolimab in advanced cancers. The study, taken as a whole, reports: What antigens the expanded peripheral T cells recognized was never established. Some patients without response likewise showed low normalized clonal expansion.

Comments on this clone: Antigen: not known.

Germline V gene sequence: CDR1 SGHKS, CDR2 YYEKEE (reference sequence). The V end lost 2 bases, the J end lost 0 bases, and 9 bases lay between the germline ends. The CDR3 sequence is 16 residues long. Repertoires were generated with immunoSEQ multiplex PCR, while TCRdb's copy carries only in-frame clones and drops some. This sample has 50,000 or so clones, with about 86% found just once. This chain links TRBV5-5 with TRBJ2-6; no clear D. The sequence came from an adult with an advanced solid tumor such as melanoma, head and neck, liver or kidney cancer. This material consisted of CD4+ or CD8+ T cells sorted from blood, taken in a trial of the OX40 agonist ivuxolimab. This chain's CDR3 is CASSFMGFSGANVLTF. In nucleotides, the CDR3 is TGTGCCAGCAGCTTCATGGGGTTCTCTGGGGCCAACGTCCTGACTTTC.